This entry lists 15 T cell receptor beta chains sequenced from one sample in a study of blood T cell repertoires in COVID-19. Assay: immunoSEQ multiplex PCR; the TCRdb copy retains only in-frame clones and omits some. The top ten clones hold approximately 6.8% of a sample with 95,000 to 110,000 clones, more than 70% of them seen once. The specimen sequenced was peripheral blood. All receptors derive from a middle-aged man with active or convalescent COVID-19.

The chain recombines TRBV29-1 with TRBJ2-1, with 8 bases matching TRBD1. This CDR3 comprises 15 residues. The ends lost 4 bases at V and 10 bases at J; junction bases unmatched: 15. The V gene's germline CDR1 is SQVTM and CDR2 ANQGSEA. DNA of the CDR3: TGCAGCGTTGCAAAGTCAGGGGGCTCGTGGGGGGAGCAGTTCTTC. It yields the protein CSVAKSGGSWGEQFF.

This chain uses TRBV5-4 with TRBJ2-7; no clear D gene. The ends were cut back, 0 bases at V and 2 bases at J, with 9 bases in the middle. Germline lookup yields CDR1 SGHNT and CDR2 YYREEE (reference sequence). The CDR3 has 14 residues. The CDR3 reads CASSLGAETYEQYF. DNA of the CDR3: TGTGCCAGCAGCTTGGGGGCAGAGACCTACGAGCAGTACTTC.

CDR3 DNA sequence: TGTGCCAGCAGTTCGGGACAGGGTTGGACCGGGGAGCTGTTTTTT. It is translated as CASSSGQGWTGELFF. This chain joins TRBV2 and TRBJ2-2, with TRBD1 matching over 9 bases. Germline CDR1 reads SNHLY; CDR2 reads FYNNEI. This CDR3 region has 15 residues. V lost 5 bases and J lost 5; bases outside the gene matches: 6.

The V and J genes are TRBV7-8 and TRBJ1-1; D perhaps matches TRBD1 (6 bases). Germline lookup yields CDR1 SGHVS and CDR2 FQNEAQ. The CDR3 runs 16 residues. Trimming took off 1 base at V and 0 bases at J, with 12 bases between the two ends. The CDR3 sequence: CASSLVAGGMNTEAFF. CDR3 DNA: TGTGCCAGCAGCTTAGTGGCTGGGGGCATGAACACTGAAGCTTTCTTT.

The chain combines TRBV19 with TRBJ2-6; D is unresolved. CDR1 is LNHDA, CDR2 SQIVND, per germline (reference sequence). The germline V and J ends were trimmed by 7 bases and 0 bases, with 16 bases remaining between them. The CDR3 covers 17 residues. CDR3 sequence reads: CASKDGPLYSGANVLTF. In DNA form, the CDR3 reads TGTGCCAGTAAGGATGGGCCCCTTTACTCTGGGGCCAACGTCCTGACTTTC.

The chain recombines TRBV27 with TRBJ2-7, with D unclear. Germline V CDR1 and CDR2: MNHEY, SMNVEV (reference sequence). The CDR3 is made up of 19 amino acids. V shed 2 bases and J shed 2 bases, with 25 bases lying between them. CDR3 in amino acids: CASSLPRQRTTNYPYEQYF. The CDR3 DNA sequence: TGTGCCAGCAGTTTACCGCGGCAGCGAACTACGAATTACCCCTACGAGCAGTACTTC.

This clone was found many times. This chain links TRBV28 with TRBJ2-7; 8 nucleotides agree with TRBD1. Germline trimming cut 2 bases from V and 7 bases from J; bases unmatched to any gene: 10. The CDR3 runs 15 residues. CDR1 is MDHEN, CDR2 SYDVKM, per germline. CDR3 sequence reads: CASSLEPGGANEQYF. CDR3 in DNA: TGTGCCAGCAGTTTAGAGCCAGGGGGCGCGAATGAGCAGTACTTC.

CDR3 bases: TGTGCCAGCAGCGCCCAGACAGGGACTGAAGCTTTCTTT. Encoded protein: CASSAQTGTEAFF. The gene calls are TRBV7-2 and TRBJ1-1; 7 bases match TRBD1. CDR3 length: 13 residues. Germline V gene lookup returns CDR1 SGHTA and CDR2 FQGNSA. Trimming cost V 5 bases and J 5 bases; bases outside gene matches: 5.

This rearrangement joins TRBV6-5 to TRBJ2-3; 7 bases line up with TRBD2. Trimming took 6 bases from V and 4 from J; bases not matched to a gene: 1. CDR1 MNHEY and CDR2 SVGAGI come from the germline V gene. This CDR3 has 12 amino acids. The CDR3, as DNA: TGTGCCAGCAGGGGAGGGGCAGATACGCAGTATTTT. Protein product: CASRGGADTQYF.

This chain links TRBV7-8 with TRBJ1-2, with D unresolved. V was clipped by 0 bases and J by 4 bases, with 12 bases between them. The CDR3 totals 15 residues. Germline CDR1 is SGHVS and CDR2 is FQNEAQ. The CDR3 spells CASSLALEGSYGYTF. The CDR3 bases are TGTGCCAGCAGCTTAGCCCTGGAGGGTTCCTATGGCTACACCTTC.

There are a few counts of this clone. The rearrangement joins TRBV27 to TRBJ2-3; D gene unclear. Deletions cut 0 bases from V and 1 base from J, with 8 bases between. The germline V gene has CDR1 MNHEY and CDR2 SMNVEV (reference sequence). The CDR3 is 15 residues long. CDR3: CASSLSSPRTDTQYF. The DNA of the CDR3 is TGTGCCAGCAGTTTATCGTCTCCTCGCACAGATACGCAGTATTTT.

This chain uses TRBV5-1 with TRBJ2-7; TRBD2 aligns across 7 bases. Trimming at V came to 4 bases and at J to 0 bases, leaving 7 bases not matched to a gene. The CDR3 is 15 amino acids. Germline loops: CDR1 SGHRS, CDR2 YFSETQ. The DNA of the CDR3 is TGCGCCAGCAGCGGGGGGGGACTCAGCTCCTACGAGCAGTACTTC. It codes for CASSGGGLSSYEQYF.

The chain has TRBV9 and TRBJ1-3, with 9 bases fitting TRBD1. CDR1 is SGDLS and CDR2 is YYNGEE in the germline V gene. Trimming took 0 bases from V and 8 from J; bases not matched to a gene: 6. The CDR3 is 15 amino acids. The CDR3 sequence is CASSVEGTGWDTIYF. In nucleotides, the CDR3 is TGTGCCAGCAGCGTAGAAGGGACAGGGTGGGACACCATATATTTT.

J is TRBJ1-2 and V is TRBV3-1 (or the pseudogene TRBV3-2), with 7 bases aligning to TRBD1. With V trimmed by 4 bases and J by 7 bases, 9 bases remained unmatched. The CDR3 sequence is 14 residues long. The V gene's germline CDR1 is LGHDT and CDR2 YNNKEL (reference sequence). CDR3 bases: TGTGCCAGCAGCCGAGAACAGGGGCTAGGTGGCTACACCTTC. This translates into CASSREQGLGGYTF.

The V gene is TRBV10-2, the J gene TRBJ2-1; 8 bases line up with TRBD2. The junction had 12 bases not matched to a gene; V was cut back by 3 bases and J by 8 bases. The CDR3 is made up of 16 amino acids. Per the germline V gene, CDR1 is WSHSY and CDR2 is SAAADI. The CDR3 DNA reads TGCGCCAGCAGTGACCTCGCGCTAGCGGGTATATATGAGCAGTTCTTC. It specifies CASSDLALAGIYEQFF.